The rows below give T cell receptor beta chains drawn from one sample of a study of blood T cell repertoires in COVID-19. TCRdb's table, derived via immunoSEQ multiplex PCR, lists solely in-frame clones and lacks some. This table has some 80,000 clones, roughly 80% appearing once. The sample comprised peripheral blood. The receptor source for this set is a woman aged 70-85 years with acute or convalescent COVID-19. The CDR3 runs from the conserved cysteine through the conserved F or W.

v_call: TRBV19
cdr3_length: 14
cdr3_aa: CASSIGAVNTEAFF

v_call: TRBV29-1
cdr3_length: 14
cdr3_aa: CSVGGGVNTGELFF

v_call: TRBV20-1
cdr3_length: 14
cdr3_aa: CSASLHSGSQTQYF

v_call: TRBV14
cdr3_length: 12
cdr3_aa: CASSARFAEAFF

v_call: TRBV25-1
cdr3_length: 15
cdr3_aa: CASSPLVGALDTQYF

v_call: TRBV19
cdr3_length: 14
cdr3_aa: CASKQGADYNEQFF

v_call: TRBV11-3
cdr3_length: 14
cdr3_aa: CASSLGHPGETQYF

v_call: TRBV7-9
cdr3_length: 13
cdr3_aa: CASSRGTGNGAFF

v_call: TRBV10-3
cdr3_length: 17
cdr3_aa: CAISEYLTSGSSYEQYF

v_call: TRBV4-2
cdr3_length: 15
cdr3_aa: CASSPRGGPHNEQFF

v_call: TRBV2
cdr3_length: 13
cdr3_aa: CASRMGQSTEAFF

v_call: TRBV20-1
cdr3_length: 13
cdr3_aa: CSATDGSWYEQYF

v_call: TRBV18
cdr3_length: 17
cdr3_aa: CASSPPASRQSNSPLHF

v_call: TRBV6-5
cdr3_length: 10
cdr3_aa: CASRRGEQYF

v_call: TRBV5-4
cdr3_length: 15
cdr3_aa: CASSPGTSPLDEQFF

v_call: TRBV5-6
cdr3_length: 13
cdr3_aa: CASSLGQGSGYTF

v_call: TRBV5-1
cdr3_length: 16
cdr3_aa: CASSLNPGGKEETQYF

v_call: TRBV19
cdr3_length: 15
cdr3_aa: CASSTPGQVYEKLFF

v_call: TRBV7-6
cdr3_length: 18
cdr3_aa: CASSSTIGGDSSGNTIYF

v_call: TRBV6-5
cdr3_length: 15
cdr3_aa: CASSRAGTGLNEQFF

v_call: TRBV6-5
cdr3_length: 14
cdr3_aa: CASISLAGVSEQFF

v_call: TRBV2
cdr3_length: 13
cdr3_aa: CASSGSYNSPLHF

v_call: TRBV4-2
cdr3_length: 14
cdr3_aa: CASSQVQGEEPQHF

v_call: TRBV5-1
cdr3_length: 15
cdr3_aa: CASSLTGTGNYEQYF

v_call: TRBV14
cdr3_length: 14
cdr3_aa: CASSPGTPPYEQYF

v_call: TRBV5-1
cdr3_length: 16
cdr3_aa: CASSDGTGGVRSGYTF

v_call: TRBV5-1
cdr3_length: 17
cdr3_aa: CASSLRSGGSWGYGYTF

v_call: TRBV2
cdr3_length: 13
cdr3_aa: CASSLGGDDEQFF

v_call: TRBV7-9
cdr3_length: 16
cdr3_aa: CASSHRLEVPTGELFF

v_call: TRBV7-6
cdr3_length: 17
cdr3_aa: CASSPLDRPAGKETQYF

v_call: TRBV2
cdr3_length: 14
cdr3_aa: CASKREGKPGELFF

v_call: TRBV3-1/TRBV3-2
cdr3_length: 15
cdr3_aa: CASSQGPPPGNTIYF

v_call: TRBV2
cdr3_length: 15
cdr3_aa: CASSLSGGQGAEQYF

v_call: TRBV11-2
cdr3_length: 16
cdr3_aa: CASRGEGARSTDTQYF

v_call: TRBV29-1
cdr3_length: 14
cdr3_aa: CSVEGPGLAYEQFF

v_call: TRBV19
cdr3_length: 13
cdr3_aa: CASSSWGGETQYF

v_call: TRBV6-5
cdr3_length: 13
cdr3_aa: CASSIELGETQYF

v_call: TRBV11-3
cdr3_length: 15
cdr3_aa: CASSLDGDKPYEQYF

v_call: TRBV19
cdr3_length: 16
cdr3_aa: CASSISRRSSGNTIYF

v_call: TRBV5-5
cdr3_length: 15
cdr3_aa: CASSARGGLRETQYF

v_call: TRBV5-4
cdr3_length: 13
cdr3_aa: CASSLNRRETQYF

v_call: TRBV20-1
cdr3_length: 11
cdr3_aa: CSARQSAGHHF

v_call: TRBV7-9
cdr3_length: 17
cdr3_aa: CASRARGLLDPRDTQYF

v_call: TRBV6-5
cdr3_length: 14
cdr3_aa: CASSYSDRVYEQYF

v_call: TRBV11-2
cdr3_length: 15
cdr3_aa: CASSPTSGSTETQYF

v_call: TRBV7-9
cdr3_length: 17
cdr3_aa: CASSEDRGLNRNTEAFF

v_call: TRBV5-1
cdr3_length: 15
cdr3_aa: CASSLEGLISYEQYF

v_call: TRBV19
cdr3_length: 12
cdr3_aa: CASSSSGTEAFF

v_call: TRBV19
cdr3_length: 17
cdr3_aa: CASSREGQRFSYNEQFF

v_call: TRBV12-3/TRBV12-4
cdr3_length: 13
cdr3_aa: CASSFIRGTEAFF

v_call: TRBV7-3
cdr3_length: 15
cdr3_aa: CASSSGTGRGDTQYF

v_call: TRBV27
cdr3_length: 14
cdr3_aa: CASSIRVGNTEAFF

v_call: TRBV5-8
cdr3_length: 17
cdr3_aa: CASSLGRTGWEQETQYF

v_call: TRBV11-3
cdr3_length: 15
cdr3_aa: CASSSGTGGRETQYF

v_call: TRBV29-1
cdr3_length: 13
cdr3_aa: CSVDYQGVETQYF

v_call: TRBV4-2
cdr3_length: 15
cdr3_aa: CASSPQTSGRYEQYF

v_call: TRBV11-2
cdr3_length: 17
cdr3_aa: CASSRTGGGVTNEKLFF

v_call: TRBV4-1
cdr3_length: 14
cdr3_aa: CASRTAGTGNTIYF

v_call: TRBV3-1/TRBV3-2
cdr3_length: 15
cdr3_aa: CASSQAIAGGDTQYF